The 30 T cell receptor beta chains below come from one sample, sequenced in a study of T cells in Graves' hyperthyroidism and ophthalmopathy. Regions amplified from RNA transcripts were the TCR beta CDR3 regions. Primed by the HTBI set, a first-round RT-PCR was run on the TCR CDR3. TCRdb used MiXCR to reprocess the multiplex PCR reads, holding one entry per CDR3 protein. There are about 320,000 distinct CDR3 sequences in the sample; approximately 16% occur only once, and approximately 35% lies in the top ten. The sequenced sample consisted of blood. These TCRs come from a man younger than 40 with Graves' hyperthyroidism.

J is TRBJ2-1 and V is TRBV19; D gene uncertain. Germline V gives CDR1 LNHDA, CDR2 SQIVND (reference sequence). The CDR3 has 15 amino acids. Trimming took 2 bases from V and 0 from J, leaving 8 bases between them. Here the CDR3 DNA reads TGTGCCAGTAGTATACTCCCGAGCTCCTACAATGAGCAGTTCTTC. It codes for CASSILPSSYNEQFF.

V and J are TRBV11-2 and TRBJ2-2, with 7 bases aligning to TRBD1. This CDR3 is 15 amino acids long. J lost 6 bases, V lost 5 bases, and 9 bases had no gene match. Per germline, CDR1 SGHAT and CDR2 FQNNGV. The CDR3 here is CASSPKNRGPGELFF. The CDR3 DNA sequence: TGTGCCAGCAGCCCCAAAAACAGGGGCCCCGGGGAGCTGTTTTTT.

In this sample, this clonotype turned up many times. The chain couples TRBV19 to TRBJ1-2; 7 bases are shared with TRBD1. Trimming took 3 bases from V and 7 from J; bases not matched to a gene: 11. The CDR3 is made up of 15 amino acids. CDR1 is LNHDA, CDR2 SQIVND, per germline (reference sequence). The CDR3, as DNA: TGTGCCAGTAGTATGACAAACCAGGGGGGATTTGGCTACACCTTC. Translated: CASSMTNQGGFGYTF.

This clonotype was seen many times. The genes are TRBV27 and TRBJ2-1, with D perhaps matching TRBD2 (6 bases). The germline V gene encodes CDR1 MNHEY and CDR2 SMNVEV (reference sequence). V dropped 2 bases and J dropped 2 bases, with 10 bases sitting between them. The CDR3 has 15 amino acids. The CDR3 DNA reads TGTGCCAGCAGTTTAACGCGGGATACCTACAATGAGCAGTTCTTC. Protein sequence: CASSLTRDTYNEQFF.

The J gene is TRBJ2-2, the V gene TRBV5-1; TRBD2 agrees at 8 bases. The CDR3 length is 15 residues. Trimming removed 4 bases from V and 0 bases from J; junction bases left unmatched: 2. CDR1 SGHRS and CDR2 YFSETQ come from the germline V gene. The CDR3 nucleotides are TGCGCCAGCAGCCTACTAGCGGCGAACACCGGGGAGCTGTTTTTT. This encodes CASSLLAANTGELFF.

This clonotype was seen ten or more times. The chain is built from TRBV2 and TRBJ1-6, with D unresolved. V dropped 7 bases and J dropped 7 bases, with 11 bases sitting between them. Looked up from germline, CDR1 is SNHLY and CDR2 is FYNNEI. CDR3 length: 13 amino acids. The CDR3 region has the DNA TGTGCCAGCATCCCCACCGACAATTCACCCCTCCACTTT. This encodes CASIPTDNSPLHF.

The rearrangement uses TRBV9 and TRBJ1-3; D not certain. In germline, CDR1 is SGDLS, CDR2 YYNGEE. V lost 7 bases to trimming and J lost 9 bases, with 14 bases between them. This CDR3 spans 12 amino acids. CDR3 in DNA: TGTGCCAGCTCCCCCTGGGGTGGCACCATATATTTT. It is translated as CASSPWGGTIYF.

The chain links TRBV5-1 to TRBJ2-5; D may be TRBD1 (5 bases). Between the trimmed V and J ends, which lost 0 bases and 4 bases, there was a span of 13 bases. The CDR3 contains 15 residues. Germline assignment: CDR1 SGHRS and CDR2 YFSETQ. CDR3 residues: CASSLEAGLRETQYF. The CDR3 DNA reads TGCGCCAGCAGCTTGGAGGCAGGGCTGCGAGAGACCCAGTACTTC.

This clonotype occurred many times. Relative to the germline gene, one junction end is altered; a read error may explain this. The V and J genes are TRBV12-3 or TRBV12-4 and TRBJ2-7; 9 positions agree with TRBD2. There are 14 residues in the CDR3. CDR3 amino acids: CASTLAGASYEQYF. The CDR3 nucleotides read TGTGCCAGCACTTTAGCGGGAGCTTCGTACGAGCAGTACTTC.

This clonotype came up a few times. CDR3 residues: CASSARSGANVLTF. In nucleotides, the CDR3 is TGTGCCAGCAGTGCCCGGTCTGGGGCCAACGTCCTGACTTTC. The rearrangement joins TRBV6-1 to TRBJ2-6; no clear D gene. The CDR3 totals 14 residues. In germline, CDR1 is MNHNS, CDR2 SASEGT. Trimming removed 4 bases from V and 1 base from J, with 5 bases in between.

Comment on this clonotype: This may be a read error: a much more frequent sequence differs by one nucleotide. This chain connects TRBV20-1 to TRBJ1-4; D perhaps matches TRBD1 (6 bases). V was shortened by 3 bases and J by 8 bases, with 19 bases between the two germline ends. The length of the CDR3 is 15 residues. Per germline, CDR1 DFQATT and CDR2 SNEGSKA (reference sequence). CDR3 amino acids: CSASLPGTSYEKLFF. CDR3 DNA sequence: TGCAGTGCTAGTCTTCCGGGGACAAGCTACGAAAAACTGTTTTTT.

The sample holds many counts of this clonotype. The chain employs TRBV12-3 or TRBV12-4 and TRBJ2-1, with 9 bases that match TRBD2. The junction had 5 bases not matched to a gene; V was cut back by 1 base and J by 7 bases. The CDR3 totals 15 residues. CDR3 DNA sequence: TGTGCCAGCAGTTTAGGGCTAGCGGGGATAAATGAGCAGTTCTTC. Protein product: CASSLGLAGINEQFF.

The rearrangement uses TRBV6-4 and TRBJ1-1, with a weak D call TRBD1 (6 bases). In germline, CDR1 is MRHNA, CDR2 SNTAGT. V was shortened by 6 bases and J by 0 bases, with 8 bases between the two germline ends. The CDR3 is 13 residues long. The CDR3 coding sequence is TGTGCCAGCAGGGAGGGGGTGAACACTGAAGCTTTCTTT. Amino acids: CASREGVNTEAFF.

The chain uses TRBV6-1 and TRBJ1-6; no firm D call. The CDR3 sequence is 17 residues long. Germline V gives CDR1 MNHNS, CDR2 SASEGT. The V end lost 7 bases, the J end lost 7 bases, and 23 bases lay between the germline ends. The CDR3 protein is CASTTPRWGGVNSPLHF. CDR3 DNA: TGTGCCAGCACCACCCCGAGGTGGGGTGGAGTAAATTCACCCCTCCACTTT.

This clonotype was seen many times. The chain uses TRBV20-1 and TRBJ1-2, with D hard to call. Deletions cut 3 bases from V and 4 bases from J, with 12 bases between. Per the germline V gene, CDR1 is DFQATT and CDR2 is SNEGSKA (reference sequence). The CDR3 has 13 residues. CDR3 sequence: CSASFGQPYGYTF. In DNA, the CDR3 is TGCAGTGCTAGTTTCGGGCAACCCTATGGCTACACCTTC.

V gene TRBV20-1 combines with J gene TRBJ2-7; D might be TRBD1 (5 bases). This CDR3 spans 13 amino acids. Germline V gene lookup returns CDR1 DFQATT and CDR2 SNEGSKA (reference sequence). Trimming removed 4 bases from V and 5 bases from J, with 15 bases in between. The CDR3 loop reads CSAKGLVSHEQYF. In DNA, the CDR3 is TGCAGTGCTAAGGGGCTAGTCTCACACGAGCAGTACTTC.

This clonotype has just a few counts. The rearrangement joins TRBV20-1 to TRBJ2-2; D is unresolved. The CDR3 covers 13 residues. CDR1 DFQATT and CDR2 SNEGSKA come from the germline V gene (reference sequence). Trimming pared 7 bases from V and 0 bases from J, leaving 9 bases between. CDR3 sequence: CSVGLANTGELFF. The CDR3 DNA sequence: TGCAGTGTGGGCCTCGCGAACACCGGGGAGCTGTTTTTT.

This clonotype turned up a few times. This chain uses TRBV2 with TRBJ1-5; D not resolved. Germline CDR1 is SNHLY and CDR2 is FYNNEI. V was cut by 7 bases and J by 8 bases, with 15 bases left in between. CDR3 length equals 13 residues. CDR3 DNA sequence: TGTGCCAGCACCCCCCTCGGTTTGAAGCCCCAGCATTTT. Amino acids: CASTPLGLKPQHF.

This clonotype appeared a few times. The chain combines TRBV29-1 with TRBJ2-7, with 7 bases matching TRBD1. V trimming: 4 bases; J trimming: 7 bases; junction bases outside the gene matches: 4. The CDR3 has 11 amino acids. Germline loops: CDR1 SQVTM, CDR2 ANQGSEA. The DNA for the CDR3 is TGCAGCGTTGTACAGGGGTGGGAGCAGTACTTC. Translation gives CSVVQGWEQYF.

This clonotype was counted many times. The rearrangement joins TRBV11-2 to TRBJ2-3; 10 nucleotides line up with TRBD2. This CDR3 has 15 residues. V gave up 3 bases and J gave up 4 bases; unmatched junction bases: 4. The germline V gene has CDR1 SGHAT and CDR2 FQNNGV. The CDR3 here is CASSFLAGESDTQYF. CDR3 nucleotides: TGTGCCAGCAGCTTTCTAGCGGGAGAGTCAGATACGCAGTATTTT. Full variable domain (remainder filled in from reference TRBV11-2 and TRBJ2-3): EAGVAQSPRYKIIEKRQSVAFWCNPISGHATLYWYQQILGQGPKLLIQFQNNGVVDDSQLPKDRFSAERLKGVDSTLKIQPAKLEDSAVYLCASSFLAGESDTQYFGPGTRLTVL.

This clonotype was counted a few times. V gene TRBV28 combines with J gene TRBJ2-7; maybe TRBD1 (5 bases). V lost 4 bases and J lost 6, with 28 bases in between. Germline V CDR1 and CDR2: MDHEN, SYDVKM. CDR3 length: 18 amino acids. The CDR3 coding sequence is TGTGCCAGCAGTTCCAACTACCGGATAGGGGTGGGCATGGGCGAGCAGTACTTC. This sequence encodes CASSSNYRIGVGMGEQYF.

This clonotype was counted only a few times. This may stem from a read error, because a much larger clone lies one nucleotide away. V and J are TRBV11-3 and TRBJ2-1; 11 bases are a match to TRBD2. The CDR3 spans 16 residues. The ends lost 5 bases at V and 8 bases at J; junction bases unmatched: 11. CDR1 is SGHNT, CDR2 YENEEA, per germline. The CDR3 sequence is CASSQGLAGSHDEQFF. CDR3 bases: TGTGCCAGCAGCCAAGGACTAGCGGGTAGCCACGATGAGCAGTTCTTC.

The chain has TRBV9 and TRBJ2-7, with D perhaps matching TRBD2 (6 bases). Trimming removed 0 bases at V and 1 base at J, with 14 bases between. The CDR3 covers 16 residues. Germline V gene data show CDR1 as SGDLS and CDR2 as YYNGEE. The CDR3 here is CASSVDGSGMSYEQYF. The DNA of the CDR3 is TGTGCCAGCAGCGTAGACGGGAGTGGTATGTCCTACGAGCAGTACTTC.

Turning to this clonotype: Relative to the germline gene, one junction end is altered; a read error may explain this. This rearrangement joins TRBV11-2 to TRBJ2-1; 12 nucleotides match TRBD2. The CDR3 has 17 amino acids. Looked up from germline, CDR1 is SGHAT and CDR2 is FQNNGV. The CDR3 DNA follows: TGTGCCAGCAGCCTAGAGACTAGCGGGAGTGATCGGGGTGAGCAGTTCTTC. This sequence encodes CASSLETSGSDRGEQFF.

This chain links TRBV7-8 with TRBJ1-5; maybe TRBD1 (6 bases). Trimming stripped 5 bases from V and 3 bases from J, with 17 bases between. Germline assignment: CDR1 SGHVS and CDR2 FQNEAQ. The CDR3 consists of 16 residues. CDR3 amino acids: CASSKGRGQNNQPQHF. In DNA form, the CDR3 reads TGTGCCAGCAGCAAAGGACGGGGGCAGAACAATCAGCCCCAGCATTTT.

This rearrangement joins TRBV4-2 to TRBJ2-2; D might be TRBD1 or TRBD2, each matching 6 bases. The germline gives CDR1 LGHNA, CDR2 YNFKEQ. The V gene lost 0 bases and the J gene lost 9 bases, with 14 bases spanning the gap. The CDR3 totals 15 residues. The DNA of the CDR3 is TGTGCCAGCAGCCAAGATAGGGGGGAGTACCGGGAGCTGTTTTTT. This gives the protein CASSQDRGEYRELFF.

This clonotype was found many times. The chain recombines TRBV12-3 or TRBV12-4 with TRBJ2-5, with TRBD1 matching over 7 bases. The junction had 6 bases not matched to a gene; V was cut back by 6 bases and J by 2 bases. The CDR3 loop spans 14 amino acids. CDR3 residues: CASRDLGQQETQYF. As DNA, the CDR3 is TGTGCCAGCAGGGATCTGGGACAGCAAGAGACCCAGTACTTC.

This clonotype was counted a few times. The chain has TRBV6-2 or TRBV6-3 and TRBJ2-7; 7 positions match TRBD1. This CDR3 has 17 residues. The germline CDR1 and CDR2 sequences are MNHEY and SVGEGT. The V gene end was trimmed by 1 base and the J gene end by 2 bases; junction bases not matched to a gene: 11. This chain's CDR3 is CASSYLLRQGSPYEQYF. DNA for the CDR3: TGTGCCAGCAGTTACTTGCTCCGACAGGGAAGTCCCTACGAGCAGTACTTC.

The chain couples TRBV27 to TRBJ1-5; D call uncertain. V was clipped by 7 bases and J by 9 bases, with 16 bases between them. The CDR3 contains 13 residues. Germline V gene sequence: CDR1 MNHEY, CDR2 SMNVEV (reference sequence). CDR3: CASTPTIGSPQHF. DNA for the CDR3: TGTGCCAGCACCCCCACCATCGGGTCGCCCCAGCATTTT.

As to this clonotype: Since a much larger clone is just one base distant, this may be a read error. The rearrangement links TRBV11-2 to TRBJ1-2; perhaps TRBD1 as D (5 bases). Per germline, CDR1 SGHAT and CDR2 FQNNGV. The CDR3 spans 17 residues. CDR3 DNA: TGTGCCAGCAGCTCTAGTGCAGGGACCCTTTTCCGGTATGGCTGCACCTTC. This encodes CASSSSAGTLFRYGCTF. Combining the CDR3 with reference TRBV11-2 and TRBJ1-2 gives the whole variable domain EAGVAQSPRYKIIEKRQSVAFWCNPISGHATLYWYQQILGQGPKLLIQFQNNGVVDDSQLPKDRFSAERLKGVDSTLKIQPAKLEDSAVYLCASSSSAGTLFRYGCTFGSGTRLTVV.